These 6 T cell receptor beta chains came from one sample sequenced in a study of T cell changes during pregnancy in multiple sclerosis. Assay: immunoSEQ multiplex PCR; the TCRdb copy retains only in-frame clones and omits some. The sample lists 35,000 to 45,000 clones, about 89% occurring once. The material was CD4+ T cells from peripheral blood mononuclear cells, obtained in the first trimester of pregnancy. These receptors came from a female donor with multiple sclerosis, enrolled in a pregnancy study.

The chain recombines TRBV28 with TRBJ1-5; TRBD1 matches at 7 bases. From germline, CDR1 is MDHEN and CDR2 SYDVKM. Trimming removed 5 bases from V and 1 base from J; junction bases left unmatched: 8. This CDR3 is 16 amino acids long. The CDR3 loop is CASSAEGAGSNQPQHF. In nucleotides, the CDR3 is TGTGCCAGCAGTGCTGAGGGGGCGGGGAGCAATCAGCCCCAGCATTTT.

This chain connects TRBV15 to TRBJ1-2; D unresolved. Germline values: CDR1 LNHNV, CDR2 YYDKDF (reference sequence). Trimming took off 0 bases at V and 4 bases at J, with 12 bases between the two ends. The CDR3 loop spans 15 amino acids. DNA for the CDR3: TGTGCCACCAGCAGAGAGCAAGGCACAGCCTATGGCTACACCTTC. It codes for CATSREQGTAYGYTF.

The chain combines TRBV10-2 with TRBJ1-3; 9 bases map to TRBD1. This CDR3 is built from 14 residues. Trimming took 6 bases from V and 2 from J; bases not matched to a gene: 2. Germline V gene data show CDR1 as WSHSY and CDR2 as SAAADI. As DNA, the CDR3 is TGCGCCAGCAGCAGACAGGGGGCTGGAAACACCATATATTTT. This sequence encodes CASSRQGAGNTIYF.

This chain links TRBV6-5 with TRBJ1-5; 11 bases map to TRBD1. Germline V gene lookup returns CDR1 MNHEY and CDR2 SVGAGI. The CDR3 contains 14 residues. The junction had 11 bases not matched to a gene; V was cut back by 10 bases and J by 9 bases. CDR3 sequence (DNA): TGTGCCACCCGTGGGACAGGGGGGATGGCGCCCCAGCATTTT. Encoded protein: CATRGTGGMAPQHF.

DNA for the CDR3: TGTGCCAGCACCCAGAACAGGGCGGCCCCCTACGAGCAGTACTTC. This encodes CASTQNRAAPYEQYF. The gene calls are TRBV2 and TRBJ2-7; D is possibly TRBD1 (6 bases). This CDR3 has 15 residues. The germline V gene has CDR1 SNHLY and CDR2 FYNNEI. V lost 7 bases to trimming and J lost 2 bases, with 18 bases between them. The entire variable domain, with the rest obtained from reference TRBV2 and TRBJ2-7, is as follows: EPEVTQTPSHQVTQMGQEVILRCVPISNHLYFYWYRQILGQKVEFLVSFYNNEISEKSEIFDDQFSVERPDGSNFTLKIRSTKLEDSAMYFCASTQNRAAPYEQYFGPGTRLTVT.

CDR3 in DNA: TGCGCCAGCAGCTTGTCGGACAGTAGACCAGGCTCTGGAAACACCATATATTTT. This sequence encodes CASSLSDSRPGSGNTIYF. This sequence joins TRBV5-1 and TRBJ1-3; TRBD1 is a possible D gene (6 bases). Trimming removed 1 base at V and 0 bases at J, with 17 bases between. The CDR3 covers 18 residues. Germline loops: CDR1 SGHRS, CDR2 YFSETQ.